The 15 T cell receptor beta chains below were found in one sample sequenced in a study of CD8+CD57+ T cells in acquired aplastic anemia. Profiles of TCR beta VDJ and CDR3 were generated from a genomic DNA template. TCRdb re-analysed the reads in MiXCR, keeping a single row per CDR3 protein. The data hold hundreds of thousands of distinct CDR3 sequences, with around 68% observed a single time. The specimen sequenced was sorted CD4+, CD8+, or CD8+CD57+ T cells (not recorded which) from PBMCs. These receptors were collected from a human donor in good health, serving as a control.

As regards this clonotype: Compared with germline, one end of the junction differs, possibly owing to a read error. The chain combines TRBV9 with TRBJ2-7; possibly TRBD1 or TRBD2 for D (5 bases each). Germline CDR1 reads SGDLS; CDR2 reads YYNGEE. The CDR3 has 14 residues. The CDR3 DNA sequence: TGTGCCAGCAGCCGAGAGCCCGGGACCGCCGGCACGGACTTC. This codes for CASSREPGTAGTDF. Full variable domain (missing parts from reference TRBV9 and TRBJ2-7): DSGVTQTPKHLITATGQRVTLRCSPRSGDLSVYWYQQSLDQGLQFLIQYYNGEERAKGNILERFSAQQFPDLHSELNLSSLELGDSALYFCASSREPGTAGTDFGPGTRLTVT.

The DNA of the CDR3 is TGCAGTGGCCAGGGCGGGGATACCCAGTACTTC. It translates to CSGQGGDTQYF. The chain couples TRBV20-1 to TRBJ2-5; D possibly corresponds to TRBD2 (6 bases). V lost 7 bases and J 8 bases, leaving 14 bases between the germline ends. Germline CDR1 reads DFQATT; CDR2 reads SNEGSKA (reference sequence). This CDR3 has 11 residues.

This clonotype was picked up many times. This rearrangement joins TRBV10-3 to TRBJ2-7; D possibly matches TRBD1 or TRBD2 (5 bases each). V gave up 4 bases and J gave up 0 bases, with 10 bases separating them. There are 14 residues in the CDR3. CDR1 ENHRY and CDR2 SYGVKD come from the germline V gene. The CDR3 DNA is TGTGCCATCAGTGGGGACCGGAGCTCCTACGAGCAGTACTTC. Amino acids: CAISGDRSSYEQYF.

The chain has TRBV20-1 and TRBJ2-5; D not resolved. This CDR3 is 14 amino acids long. CDR1 is DFQATT, CDR2 SNEGSKA, per germline (reference sequence). The CDR3 reads CSVVHRRQLETQYF. The CDR3 bases are TGCAGCGTTGTACACCGCCGGCAGCTAGAGACCCAGTACTTC.

The gene calls are TRBV9 and TRBJ2-5; tentatively, D is TRBD2 (7 bases). V was clipped by 7 bases and J by 1 base, with 20 bases between them. Germline lookup yields CDR1 SGDLS and CDR2 YYNGEE. CDR3 length: 16 residues. Here the CDR3 reads CASAQGGEGPQETQYF. CDR3 DNA sequence: TGTGCCAGCGCCCAAGGGGGGGAGGGTCCCCAAGAGACCCAGTACTTC.

The chain couples TRBV20-1 to TRBJ2-7, with 7 bases matching TRBD1. The CDR3 runs to 14 residues. The germline CDR1 and CDR2 sequences are DFQATT and SNEGSKA (reference sequence). DNA for the CDR3: TGCAGCGCCGTAGACAGGGAGTCTGGTAACGAGCAGTACTTC. Its translation is CSAVDRESGNEQYF.

The V gene is TRBV12-3 or TRBV12-4, the J gene TRBJ2-7, with 11 positions matching TRBD2. V was clipped by 6 bases and J by 9 bases; unmatched bases: 10. The CDR3 is made up of 14 amino acids. The CDR3 DNA sequence: TGTGCCAGCAGCCTCGGGACTAGCGGCACACGGCAGTACTTC. Translation: CASSLGTSGTRQYF.

The V gene is TRBV11-3, the J gene TRBJ1-5; no definite D call. V lost 6 bases and J 16 bases, leaving 28 bases between the germline ends. The CDR3 length is 15 residues. Germline CDR1 is SGHNT and CDR2 is YENEEA. The CDR3: CASRANGRNTEAFHF. The DNA for the CDR3 is TGTGCCAGCAGGGCCAATGGAAGGAACACTGAAGCTTTCCATTTT. Full variable domain (missing parts from reference TRBV11-3 and TRBJ1-5): EAGVVQSPRYKIIEKKQPVAFWCNPISGHNTLYWYLQNLGQGPELLIRYENEEAVDDSQLPKDRFSAERLKGVDSTLKIQPAELGDSAVYLCASRANGRNTEAFHFGDGTRLSIL.

With respect to this clonotype: Germline and junction disagree at one end, which may indicate a read error. The V call is TRBV5-1, the J call TRBJ1-4; weak D call: TRBD1 (5 bases). There are 11 residues in the CDR3. Per germline, CDR1 SGHRS and CDR2 YFSETQ. Here the CDR3 DNA reads TGTGCCAGCAGCTTGGGACCAGCCTCCTATTTT. Protein product: CASSLGPASYF.

In the case of this clonotype: This CDR3 fails to terminate in the conserved phenylalanine or tryptophan, so it likely reflects a read error. The DNA is left out, because the CDR3 cannot be placed on it with certainty; the CDR3 is given as TCRdb lists it. The genes are TRBV14 and TRBJ1-2. Inclusive of both ends, the CDR3 amounts to 13 amino acids. Germline CDR1 reads SGHDN; CDR2 reads FVKESK. The CDR3 loop reads CASSLLAGGCNKL.

The J gene is TRBJ1-1, the V gene TRBV7-2; tentative D call: TRBD1 (5 bases). V lost 9 bases and J lost 0, with 20 bases in between. Germline values: CDR1 SGHTA, CDR2 FQGNSA. CDR3 length equals 16 residues. CDR3 DNA: TGTGCCAGTATCCTCGGGACCGGCCAAATGAACACTGAAGCTTTCTTT. Encoded protein: CASILGTGQMNTEAFF.

This clonotype was counted ten times or more. The gene calls are TRBV7-3 and TRBJ2-3, with 7 bases aligning to TRBD1. Germline loops: CDR1 SGHTA, CDR2 FQGTGA. The CDR3 is 15 residues long. The ends lost 1 base at V and 10 bases at J; junction bases unmatched: 11. The CDR3 protein is CASSLNPTGLNPQYF. The CDR3 bases are TGTGCCAGCAGCTTAAACCCGACAGGGTTAAATCCGCAGTATTTT.

The V gene is TRBV5-1, the J gene TRBJ1-1; D is undetermined. Germline CDR1 SGHRS, CDR2 YFSETQ. With 2 bases removed from V and 12 bases from J, the gap between germline ends came to 17 bases. The CDR3 has 13 amino acids. The CDR3 here is CASSLAGKGNPFF. CDR3 bases: TGCGCCAGCAGCTTAGCCGGGAAGGGCAATCCTTTCTTT.

This sequence joins TRBV10-3 and TRBJ1-5, with TRBD1 identical over 7 bases. The germline V gene encodes CDR1 ENHRY and CDR2 SYGVKD. The CDR3 is made up of 14 amino acids. J was trimmed by 9 bases and V by 8 bases; bases with no gene match: 13. Here the CDR3 DNA reads TGTGCCATCGGGAGAACAGGGGACAATTCGCCCCAGCATTTT. It codes for CAIGRTGDNSPQHF.

For this clonotype: One end of the junction fails to match germline, which may point to a read error. This chain uses TRBV7-2 with TRBJ1-1; D unresolved. Germline V gives CDR1 SGHTA, CDR2 FQGNSA. The CDR3 extends over 14 amino acids. This CDR3 is CASSLVPQSYEHYF. CDR3 bases: TGTGCCAGCAGCTTAGTTCCCCAGTCCTACGAGCATTACTTT. Filled out from reference TRBV7-2 and TRBJ1-1, the complete variable domain reads GAGVSQSPSNKVTEKGKDVELRCDPISGHTALYWYRQSLGQGLEFLIYFQGNSAPDKSGLPSDRFSAERTGGSVSTLTIQRTQQEDSAVYLCASSLVPQSYEHYFGQGTRLTVV.